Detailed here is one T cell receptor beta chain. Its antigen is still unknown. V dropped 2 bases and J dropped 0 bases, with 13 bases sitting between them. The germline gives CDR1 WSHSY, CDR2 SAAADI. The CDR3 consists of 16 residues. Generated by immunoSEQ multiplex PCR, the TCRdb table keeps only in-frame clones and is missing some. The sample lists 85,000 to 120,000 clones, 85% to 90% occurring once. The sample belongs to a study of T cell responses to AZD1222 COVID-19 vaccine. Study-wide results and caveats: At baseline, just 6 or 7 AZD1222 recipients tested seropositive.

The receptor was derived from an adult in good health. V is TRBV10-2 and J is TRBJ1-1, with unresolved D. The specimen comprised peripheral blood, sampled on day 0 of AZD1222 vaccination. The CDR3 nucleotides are TGCGCCAGCAGTGAGCACGGGCGGACGATGAACACTGAAGCTTTCTTT. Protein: CASSEHGRTMNTEAFF.